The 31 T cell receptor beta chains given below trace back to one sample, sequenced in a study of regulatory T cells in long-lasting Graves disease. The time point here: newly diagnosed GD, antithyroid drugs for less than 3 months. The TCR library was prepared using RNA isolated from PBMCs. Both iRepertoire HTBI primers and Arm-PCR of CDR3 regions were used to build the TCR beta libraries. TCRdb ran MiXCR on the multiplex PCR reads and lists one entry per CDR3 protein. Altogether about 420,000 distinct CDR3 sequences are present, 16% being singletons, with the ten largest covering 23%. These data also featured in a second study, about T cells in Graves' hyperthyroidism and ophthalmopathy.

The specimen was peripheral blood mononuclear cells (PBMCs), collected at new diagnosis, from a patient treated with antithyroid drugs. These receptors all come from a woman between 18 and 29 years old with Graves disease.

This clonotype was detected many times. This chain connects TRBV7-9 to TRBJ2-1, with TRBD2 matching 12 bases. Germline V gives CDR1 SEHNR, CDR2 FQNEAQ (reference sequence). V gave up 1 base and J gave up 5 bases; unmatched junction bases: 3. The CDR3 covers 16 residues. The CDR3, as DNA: TGTGCCAGCAGCTTAGGGGGACTAGCGGGCCACAATGAGCAGTTCTTC. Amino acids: CASSLGGLAGHNEQFF.

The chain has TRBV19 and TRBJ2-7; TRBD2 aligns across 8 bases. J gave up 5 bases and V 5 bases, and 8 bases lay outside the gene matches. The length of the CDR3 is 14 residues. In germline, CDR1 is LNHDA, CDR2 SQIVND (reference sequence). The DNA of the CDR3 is TGTGCCAGTAGTCGGAGCGGGAGTGTGGACGAGCAGTACTTC. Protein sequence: CASSRSGSVDEQYF.

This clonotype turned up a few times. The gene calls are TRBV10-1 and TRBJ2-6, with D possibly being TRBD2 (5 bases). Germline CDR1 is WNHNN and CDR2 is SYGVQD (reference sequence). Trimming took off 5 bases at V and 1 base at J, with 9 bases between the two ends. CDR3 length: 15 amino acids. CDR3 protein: CASSKGSSGANVLTF. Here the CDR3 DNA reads TGCGCCAGCAGTAAAGGGAGTTCTGGGGCCAACGTCCTGACTTTC.

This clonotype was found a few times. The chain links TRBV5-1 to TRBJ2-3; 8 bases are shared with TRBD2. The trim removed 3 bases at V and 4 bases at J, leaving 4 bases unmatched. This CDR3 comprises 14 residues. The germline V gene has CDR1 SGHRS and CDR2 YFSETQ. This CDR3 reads CASSSRTSPDTQYF. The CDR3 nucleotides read TGCGCCAGCAGCTCAAGGACTAGCCCAGATACGCAGTATTTT.

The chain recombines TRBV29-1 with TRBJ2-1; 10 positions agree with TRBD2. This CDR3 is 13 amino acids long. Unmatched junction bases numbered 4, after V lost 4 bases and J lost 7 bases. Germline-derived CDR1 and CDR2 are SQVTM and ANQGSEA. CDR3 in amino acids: CSVGASGRNEQFF. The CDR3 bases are TGCAGCGTTGGGGCTAGCGGGAGAAATGAGCAGTTCTTC.

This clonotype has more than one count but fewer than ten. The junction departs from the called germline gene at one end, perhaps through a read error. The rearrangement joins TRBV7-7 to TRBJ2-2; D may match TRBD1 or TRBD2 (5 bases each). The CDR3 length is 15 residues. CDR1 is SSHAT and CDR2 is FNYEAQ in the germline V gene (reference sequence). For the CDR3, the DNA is TGTGCTAGCAGCTCCACCCCGTTGGGGGCCGGGGAGCTGTTTTTT. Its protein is CASSSTPLGAGELFF.

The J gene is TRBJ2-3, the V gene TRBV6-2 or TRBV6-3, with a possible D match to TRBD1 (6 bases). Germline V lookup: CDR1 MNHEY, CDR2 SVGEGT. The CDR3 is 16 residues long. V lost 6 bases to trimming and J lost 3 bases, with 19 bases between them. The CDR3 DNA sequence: TGTGCCAGCAGCACTCCCGCCAGGGGTAGGACAGATACGCAGTATTTT. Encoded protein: CASSTPARGRTDTQYF.

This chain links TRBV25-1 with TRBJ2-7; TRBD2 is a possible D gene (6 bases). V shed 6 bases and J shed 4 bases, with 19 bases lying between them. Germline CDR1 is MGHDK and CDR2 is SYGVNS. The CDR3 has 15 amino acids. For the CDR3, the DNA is TGTGCCAGCAGGGATTCCGGGGTCGGGAGATACGAGCAGTACTTC. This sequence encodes CASRDSGVGRYEQYF.

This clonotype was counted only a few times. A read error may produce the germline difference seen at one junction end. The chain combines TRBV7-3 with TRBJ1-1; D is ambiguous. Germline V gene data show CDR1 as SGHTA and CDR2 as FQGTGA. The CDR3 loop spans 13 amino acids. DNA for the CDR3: TGTGCCAGCAGCGCTAACGGGGTTGCTGAAGCTTTCTTC. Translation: CASSANGVAEAFF.

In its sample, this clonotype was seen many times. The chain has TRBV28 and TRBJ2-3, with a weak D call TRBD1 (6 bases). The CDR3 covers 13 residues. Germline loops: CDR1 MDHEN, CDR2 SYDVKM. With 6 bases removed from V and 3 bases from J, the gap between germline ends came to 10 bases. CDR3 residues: CASRLQGTDTQYF. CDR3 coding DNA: TGTGCCAGCAGACTACAGGGAACAGATACGCAGTATTTT.

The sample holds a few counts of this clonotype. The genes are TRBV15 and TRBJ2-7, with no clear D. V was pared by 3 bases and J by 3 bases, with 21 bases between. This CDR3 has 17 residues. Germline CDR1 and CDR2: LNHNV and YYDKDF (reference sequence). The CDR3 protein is CATSRGNRATGVYEQYF. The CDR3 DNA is TGTGCCACCAGCAGGGGGAATAGGGCGACCGGAGTCTACGAGCAGTACTTC. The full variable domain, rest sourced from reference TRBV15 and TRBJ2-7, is DAMVIQNPRYQVTQFGKPVTLSCSQTLNHNVMYWYQQKSSQAPKLLFHYYDKDFNNEADTPDNFQSRRPNTSFCFLDIRSPGLGDTAMYLCATSRGNRATGVYEQYFGPGTRLTVT.

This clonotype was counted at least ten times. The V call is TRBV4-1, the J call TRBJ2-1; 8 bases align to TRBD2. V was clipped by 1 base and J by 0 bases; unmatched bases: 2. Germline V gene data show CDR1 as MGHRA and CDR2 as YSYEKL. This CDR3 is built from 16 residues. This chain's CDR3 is CASSQALAGSYNEQFF. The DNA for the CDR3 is TGCGCCAGCAGCCAAGCTCTAGCGGGCTCCTACAATGAGCAGTTCTTC.

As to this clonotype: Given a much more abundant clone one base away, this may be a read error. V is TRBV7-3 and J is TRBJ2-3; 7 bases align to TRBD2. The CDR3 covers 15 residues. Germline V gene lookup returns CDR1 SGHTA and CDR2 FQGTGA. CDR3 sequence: CASSLSGSLTDAQYF. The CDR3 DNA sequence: TGTGCCAGCAGCTTAAGCGGGAGCTTAACAGATGCGCAGTATTTT.

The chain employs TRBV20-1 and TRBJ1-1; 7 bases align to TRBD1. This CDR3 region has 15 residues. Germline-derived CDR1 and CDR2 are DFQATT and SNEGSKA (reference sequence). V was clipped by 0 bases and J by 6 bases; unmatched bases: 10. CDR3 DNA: TGCAGTGCTAGAGACAGGGGGTTTGTGTTTGCTGAAGCTTTCTTT. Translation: CSARDRGFVFAEAFF.

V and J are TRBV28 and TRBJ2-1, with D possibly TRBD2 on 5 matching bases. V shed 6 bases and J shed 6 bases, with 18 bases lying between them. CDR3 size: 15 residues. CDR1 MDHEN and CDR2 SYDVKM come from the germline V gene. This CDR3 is CASSQDYSRGNEQFF. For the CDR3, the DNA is TGTGCCAGCAGCCAAGATTATAGCCGGGGCAATGAGCAGTTCTTC.

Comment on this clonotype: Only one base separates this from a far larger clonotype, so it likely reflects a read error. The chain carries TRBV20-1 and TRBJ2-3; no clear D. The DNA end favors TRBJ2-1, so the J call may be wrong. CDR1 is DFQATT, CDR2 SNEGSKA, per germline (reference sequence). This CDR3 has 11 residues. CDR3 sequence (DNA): TGCAGTGCTAGAGACGTCTACGAGCAGTTCTTC. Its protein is CSARDVYEQFF.

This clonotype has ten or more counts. CDR3 in amino acids: CAWSSGVTQYF. CDR3 DNA sequence: TGTGCCTGGAGTTCAGGGGTGACCCAGTACTTC. The rearrangement uses TRBV30 and TRBJ2-5; tentatively, D is TRBD1 (6 bases). The CDR3 is 11 residues long. The ends were cut back, 2 bases at V and 7 bases at J, with 8 bases in the middle. Germline V gene lookup returns CDR1 GTSNPN and CDR2 SVGIG (reference sequence). The full variable domain, in which reference TRBV30 and TRBJ2-5 provide the parts outside the CDR3, is SQTIHQWPATLVQPVGSPLSLECTVEGTSNPNLYWYRQAAGRGLQLLFYSVGIGQISSEVPQNLSASRPQDRQFILSSKKLLLSDSGFYLCAWSSGVTQYFGPGTRLLVL.

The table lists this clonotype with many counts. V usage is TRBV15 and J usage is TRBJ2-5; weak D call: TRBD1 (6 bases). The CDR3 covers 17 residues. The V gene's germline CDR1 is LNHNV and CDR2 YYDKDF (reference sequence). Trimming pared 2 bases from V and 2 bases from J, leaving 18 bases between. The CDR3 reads CATSRNHGTTDQETQYF. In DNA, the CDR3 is TGTGCCACCAGCAGAAACCACGGGACAACTGATCAAGAGACCCAGTACTTC.

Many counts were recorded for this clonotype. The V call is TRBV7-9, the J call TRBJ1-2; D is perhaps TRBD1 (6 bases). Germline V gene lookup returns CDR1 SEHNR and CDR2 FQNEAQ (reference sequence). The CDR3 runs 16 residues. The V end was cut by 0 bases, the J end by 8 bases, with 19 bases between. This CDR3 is CASSLAPRTALRGYTF. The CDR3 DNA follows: TGTGCCAGCAGCTTAGCCCCTCGGACAGCGCTTAGGGGCTACACCTTC.

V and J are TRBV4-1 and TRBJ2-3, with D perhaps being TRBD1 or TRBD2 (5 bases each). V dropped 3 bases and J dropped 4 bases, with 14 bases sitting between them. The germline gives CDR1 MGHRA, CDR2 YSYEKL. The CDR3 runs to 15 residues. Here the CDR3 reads CASSQRKGTSDTQYF. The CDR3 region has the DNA TGCGCCAGCAGCCAGCGGAAGGGGACCTCAGATACGCAGTATTTT.

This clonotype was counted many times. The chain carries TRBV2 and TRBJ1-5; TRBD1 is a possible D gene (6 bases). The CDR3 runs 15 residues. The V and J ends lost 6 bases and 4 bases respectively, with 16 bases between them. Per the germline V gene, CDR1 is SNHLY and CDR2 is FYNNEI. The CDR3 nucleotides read TGTGCCAGCAGCTCCGGAGGACAGCTTAATCAGCCCCAGCATTTT. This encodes CASSSGGQLNQPQHF.

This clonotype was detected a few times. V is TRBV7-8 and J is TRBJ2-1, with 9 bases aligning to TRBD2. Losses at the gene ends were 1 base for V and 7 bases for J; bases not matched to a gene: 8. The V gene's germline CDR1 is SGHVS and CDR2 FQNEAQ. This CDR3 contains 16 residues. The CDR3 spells CASSLVEGGRENEQFF. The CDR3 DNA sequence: TGTGCCAGCAGCTTAGTGGAGGGCGGGAGGGAGAATGAGCAGTTCTTC.

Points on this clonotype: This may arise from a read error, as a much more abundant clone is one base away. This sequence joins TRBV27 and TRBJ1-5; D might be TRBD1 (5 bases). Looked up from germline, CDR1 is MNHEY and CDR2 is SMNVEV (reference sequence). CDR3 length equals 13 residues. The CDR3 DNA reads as TGTGCCAGCAGTTTAGTGGGGCATCAGCCCCGGCATTTT. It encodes CASSLVGHQPRHF.

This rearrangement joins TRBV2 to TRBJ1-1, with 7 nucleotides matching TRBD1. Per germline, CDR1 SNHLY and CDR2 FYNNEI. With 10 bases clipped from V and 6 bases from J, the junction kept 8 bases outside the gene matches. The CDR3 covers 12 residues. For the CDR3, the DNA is TGTGCCACCAGGACAGGTCCTCCTGAAGCTTTCTTT. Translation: CATRTGPPEAFF. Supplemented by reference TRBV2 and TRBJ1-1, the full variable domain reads EPEVTQTPSHQVTQMGQEVILRCVPISNHLYFYWYRQILGQKVEFLVSFYNNEISEKSEIFDDQFSVERPDGSNFTLKIRSTKLEDSAMYFCATRTGPPEAFFGQGTRLTVV.

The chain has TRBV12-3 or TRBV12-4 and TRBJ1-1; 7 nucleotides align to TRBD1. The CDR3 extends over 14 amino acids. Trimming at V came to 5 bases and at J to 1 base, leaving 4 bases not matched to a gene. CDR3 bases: TGTGCCAGCAGTCTACGGACAGGGAACACTGAAGCTTTCTTT. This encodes CASSLRTGNTEAFF.

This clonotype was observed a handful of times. DNA for the CDR3: TGTGCCAGCAGCTCTGGGGGCCAATTTACCACAGATACGCAGTATTTT. This gives the protein CASSSGGQFTTDTQYF. The chain carries TRBV5-4 and TRBJ2-3; a possible D gene is TRBD1 (6 bases). The ends were cut back, 3 bases at V and 2 bases at J, with 16 bases in the middle. This CDR3 is 16 amino acids long. Germline CDR1 reads SGHNT; CDR2 reads YYREEE (reference sequence).

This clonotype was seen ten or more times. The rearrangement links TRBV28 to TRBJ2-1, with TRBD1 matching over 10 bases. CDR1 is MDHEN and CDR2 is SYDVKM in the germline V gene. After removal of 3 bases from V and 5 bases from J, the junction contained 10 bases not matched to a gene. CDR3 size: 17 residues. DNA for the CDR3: TGTGCCAGCAGTTTTTGGGTGGGACAGGGGAACAACAATGAGCAGTTCTTC. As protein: CASSFWVGQGNNNEQFF.

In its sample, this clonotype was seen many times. This CDR3 reads CASSFLSGRGEDTQYF. For the CDR3, the DNA is TGTGCCAGCAGTTTCTTAAGCGGGAGGGGTGAAGATACGCAGTATTTT. V usage is TRBV28 and J usage is TRBJ2-3, with TRBD2 matching over 10 bases. Per the germline V gene, CDR1 is MDHEN and CDR2 is SYDVKM. The CDR3 extends over 16 amino acids. Losses at the gene ends were 3 bases for V and 5 bases for J; bases not matched to a gene: 8.

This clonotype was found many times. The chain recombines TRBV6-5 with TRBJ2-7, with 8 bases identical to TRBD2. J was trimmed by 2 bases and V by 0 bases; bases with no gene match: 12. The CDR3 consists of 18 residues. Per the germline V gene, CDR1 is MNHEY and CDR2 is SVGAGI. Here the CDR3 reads CASSYSGAWREDPYEQYF. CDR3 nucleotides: TGTGCCAGCAGTTACTCGGGGGCCTGGCGGGAGGACCCCTACGAGCAGTACTTC.

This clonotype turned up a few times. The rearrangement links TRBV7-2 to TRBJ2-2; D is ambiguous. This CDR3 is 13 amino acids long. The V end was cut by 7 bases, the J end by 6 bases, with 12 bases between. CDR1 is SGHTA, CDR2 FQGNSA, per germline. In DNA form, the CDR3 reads TGTGCCAGCACTTTGACCGGGCCCGGGGAGCTGTTTTTT. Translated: CASTLTGPGELFF.

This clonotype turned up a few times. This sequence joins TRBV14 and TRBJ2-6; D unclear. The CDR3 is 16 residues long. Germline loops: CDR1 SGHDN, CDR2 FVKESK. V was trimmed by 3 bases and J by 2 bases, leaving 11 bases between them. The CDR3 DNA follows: TGTGCCAGCAGCCAGTCTGACATTACTGGGGCCAACGTCCTGACTTTC. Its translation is CASSQSDITGANVLTF.